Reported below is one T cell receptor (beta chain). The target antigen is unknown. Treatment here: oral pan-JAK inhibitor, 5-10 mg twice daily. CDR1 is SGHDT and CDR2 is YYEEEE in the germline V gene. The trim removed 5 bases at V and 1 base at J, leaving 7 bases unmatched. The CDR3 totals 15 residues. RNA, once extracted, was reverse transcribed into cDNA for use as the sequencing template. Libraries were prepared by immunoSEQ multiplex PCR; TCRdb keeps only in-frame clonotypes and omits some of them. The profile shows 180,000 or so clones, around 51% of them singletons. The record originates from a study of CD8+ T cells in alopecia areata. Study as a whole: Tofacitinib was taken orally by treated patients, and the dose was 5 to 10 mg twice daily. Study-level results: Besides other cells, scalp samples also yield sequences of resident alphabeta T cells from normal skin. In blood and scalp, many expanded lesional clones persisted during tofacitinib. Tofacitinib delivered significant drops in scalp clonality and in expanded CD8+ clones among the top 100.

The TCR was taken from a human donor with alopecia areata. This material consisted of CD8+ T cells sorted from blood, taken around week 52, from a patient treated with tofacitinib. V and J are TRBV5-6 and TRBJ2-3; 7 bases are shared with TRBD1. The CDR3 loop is CASRDTGDRTDTQYF. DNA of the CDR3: TGTGCCAGCAGGGATACAGGGGACCGCACAGATACGCAGTATTTT.